This T cell receptor beta chain was documented in a study of cytomegalovirus exposure and HLA in healthy donors. Across the whole study: Of over 300 genotyped donors, around 76% clustered with self-reported Caucasian donors.

Study-wide findings and caveats: Among TCR sequences, most were rare, though some public TCRs appeared in many donors.

13 Jbeta primers and 60 Vbeta primers were used for the PCR. Only in-frame clones appear in the TCRdb table, and some are missing; sequencing was by immunoSEQ multiplex PCR. The sample has around 68,000 clones; approximately 72% are singletons. The V end was cut by 5 bases, the J end by 3 bases, with 17 bases between. The CDR3 totals 16 residues. Germline V gene lookup returns CDR1 SGHTA and CDR2 FQGNSA. Comments on this clone: The target antigen is unknown.

This TCR came from a woman aged 25 to 45 in good health and CMV-seropositive. Sequencing input: PBMCs. The genes are TRBV7-2 and TRBJ2-1, with D maybe TRBD2 (7 bases). For the CDR3, the DNA is TGTGCCAGCAGCCCGGGGGGCGGTCGGATCTACAATGAGCAGTTCTTC. Residues: CASSPGGGRIYNEQFF.